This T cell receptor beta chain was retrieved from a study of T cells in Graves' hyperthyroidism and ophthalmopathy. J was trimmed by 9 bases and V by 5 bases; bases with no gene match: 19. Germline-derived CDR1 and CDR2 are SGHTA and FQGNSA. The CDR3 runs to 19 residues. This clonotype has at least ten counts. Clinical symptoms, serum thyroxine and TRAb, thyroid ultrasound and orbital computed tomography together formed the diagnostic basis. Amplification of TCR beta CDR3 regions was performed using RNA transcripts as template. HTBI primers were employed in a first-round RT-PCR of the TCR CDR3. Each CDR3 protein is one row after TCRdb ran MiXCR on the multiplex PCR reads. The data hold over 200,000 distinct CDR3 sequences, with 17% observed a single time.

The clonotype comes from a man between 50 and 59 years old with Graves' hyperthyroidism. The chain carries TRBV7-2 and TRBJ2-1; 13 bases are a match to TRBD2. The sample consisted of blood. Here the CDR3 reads CASSAGGGGLAGVLFEQFF. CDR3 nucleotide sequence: TGTGCCAGCAGCGCCGGGGGGGGAGGACTAGCGGGAGTTCTATTTGAGCAGTTCTTC.